This T cell receptor (beta chain) came from a study of monozygotic twins with inflammatory bowel disease. Regarding the study as a whole: Healthy twins shared more clonotypes with others than IBD patients, most markedly active ones. Using the inverse Simpson index, IBD patients had lower TCRbeta diversity than healthy co-twins.

TCRdb reprocessed the 5' RACE reads and reports one entry per CDR3 protein, with no DNA. The table counts 300,000 to 400,000 distinct CDR3 sequences; 2% lies in the top ten. The CDR3 is made up of 16 amino acids. CDR1 is SGHTA, CDR2 FQGNSA, per germline. It was from whole blood, with no T cell sorting, that total RNA was isolated. Concerning this clonotype itself: Its antigen remains unidentified.

J is TRBJ1-3 and V is TRBV7-2; lacking DNA, the TRBD1 call made by TCRdb goes unchecked. The sequenced sample consisted of blood. The sequence was obtained from a human donor with ulcerative colitis or Crohn's disease, or a healthy co-twin of an affected twin (not recorded which). This chain's CDR3 is CASSPDTLHSGNTIYF.